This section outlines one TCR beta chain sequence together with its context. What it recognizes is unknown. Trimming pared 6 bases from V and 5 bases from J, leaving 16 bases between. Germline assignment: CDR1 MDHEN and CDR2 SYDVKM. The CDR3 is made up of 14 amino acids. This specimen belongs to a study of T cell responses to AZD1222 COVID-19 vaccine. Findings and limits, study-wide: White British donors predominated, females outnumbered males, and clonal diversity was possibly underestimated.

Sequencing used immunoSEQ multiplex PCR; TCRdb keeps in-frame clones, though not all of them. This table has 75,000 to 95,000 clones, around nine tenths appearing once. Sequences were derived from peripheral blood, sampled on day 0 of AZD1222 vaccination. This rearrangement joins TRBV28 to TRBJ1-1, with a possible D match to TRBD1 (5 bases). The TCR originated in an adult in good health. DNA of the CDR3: TGTGCCAGCAGCCCTGGAGGGGTTCGGACTGAAGCTTTCTTT. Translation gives CASSPGGVRTEAFF.